The 31 T cell receptor beta chains in this list originate from one sample, sequenced in a study of identical twins. TCRdb used MiXCR to reprocess the 5' RACE reads, holding one entry per CDR3 protein. The profile shows roughly 700,000 distinct CDR3 sequences, roughly 8% of them singletons. This sample was shared with a second study, whose subject was yellow fever vaccine responses in identical twins.

The sequenced sample consisted of PBMCs. These TCRs come from a woman aged 18-29 years in good health.

The chain uses TRBV20-1 and TRBJ2-1; TRBD2 matches at 7 bases. This CDR3 comprises 15 residues. Germline V gene data show CDR1 as DFQATT and CDR2 as SNEGSKA (reference sequence). The junction had 10 bases not matched to a gene; V was cut back by 0 bases and J by 8 bases. CDR3 protein: CSAREVGGPRHEQFF. The CDR3 DNA is TGCAGTGCTAGAGAAGTGGGAGGGCCTAGGCATGAGCAGTTCTTC.

This clonotype was seen ten or more times. The rearrangement joins TRBV7-2 to TRBJ2-5, with D hard to call. This CDR3 has 12 amino acids. In germline, CDR1 is SGHTA, CDR2 FQGNSA. Trimming left V 4 bases short and J 7 bases short, with 10 bases between. The CDR3 DNA follows: TGTGCCAGCAGCTCAACTAAGGGGACCCAGTACTTC. Translated, it gives CASSSTKGTQYF.

This clonotype was counted at least ten times. The V call is TRBV29-1, the J call TRBJ2-5, with D possibly being TRBD2 (6 bases). Germline lookup yields CDR1 SQVTM and CDR2 ANQGSEA. The CDR3 is 15 residues long. The V end lost 1 base, the J end lost 0 bases, and 12 bases lay between the germline ends. CDR3 nucleotides: TGCAGCGTTGAAGGTGGGCCTAGCGACCAAGAGACCCAGTACTTC. It specifies CSVEGGPSDQETQYF.

This clonotype occurred a few times. The V gene is TRBV7-9, the J gene TRBJ1-1, with D maybe TRBD1 (6 bases). The germline V gene encodes CDR1 SEHNR and CDR2 FQNEAQ (reference sequence). This CDR3 region has 15 residues. V lost 7 bases, J lost 3 bases, and 18 bases lay in between. The CDR3 nucleotides are TGTGCCAGCACCTACCTCGGGGGGGCGGACACTGAAGCTTTCTTT. It codes for CASTYLGGADTEAFF.

Only a few counts were recorded for this clonotype. This sequence joins TRBV11-3 and TRBJ2-1; TRBD2 is a possible D gene (6 bases). The V end lost 0 bases, the J end lost 0 bases, and 12 bases lay between the germline ends. The CDR3 loop spans 17 amino acids. Germline values: CDR1 SGHNT, CDR2 YENEEA. CDR3 sequence: CASSLDGGGGSYNEQFF. The DNA for the CDR3 is TGTGCCAGCAGCTTAGATGGTGGGGGAGGCTCCTACAATGAGCAGTTCTTC.

The chain links TRBV11-2 to TRBJ2-1; TRBD2 aligns across 13 bases. There are 13 residues in the CDR3. In germline, CDR1 is SGHAT, CDR2 FQNNGV. V shed 5 bases, J shed 13 bases, and the junction held 5 bases outside the gene matches. The CDR3 DNA follows: TGTGCCAGCAGCCTGGGGACTAGCGGGGTTCAGTTCTTC. Translating it yields CASSLGTSGVQFF.

This clonotype was recorded a few times. CDR3 coding DNA: TGCGCCAGCAGCCCCGGACAGCTCCAAGAGACCCAGTACTTC. It specifies CASSPGQLQETQYF. V usage is TRBV5-1 and J usage is TRBJ2-5; tentative D call: TRBD1 (6 bases). V was shortened by 4 bases and J by 1 base, with 11 bases between the two germline ends. The CDR3 loop spans 14 amino acids. CDR1 SGHRS and CDR2 YFSETQ come from the germline V gene. The full variable domain, in which reference TRBV5-1 and TRBJ2-5 provide the parts outside the CDR3, is KAGVTQTPRYLIKTRGQQVTLSCSPISGHRSVSWYQQTPGQGLQFLFEYFSETQRNKGNFPGRFSGRQFSNSRSEMNVSTLELGDSALYLCASSPGQLQETQYFGPGTRLLVL.

The V gene is TRBV6-1, the J gene TRBJ2-7, with D perhaps being TRBD1 or TRBD2 (5 bases each). Germline V gene data show CDR1 as MNHNS and CDR2 as SASEGT. Deletions cut 5 bases from V and 6 bases from J, with 14 bases between. This CDR3 has 13 amino acids. The CDR3: CASSPRSGLEQYF. For the CDR3, the DNA is TGTGCCAGCAGTCCACGGTCGGGGCTCGAGCAGTACTTC.

This clonotype appeared a few times. The chain employs TRBV29-1 and TRBJ2-6; D might be TRBD1 or TRBD2, each matching 5 bases. V lost 4 bases and J 2 bases, leaving 6 bases between the germline ends. The CDR3 length is 13 residues. CDR1 and CDR2 from the germline V gene are SQVTM and ANQGSEA. CDR3 nucleotide sequence: TGCAGCGTTGGAGGGGCTGGGGCCAACGTCCTGACTTTC. It specifies CSVGGAGANVLTF.

The chain couples TRBV27 to TRBJ2-5; 9 nucleotides match TRBD2. Germline V gene sequence: CDR1 MNHEY, CDR2 SMNVEV (reference sequence). The CDR3 covers 18 residues. With V trimmed by 2 bases and J by 4 bases, 14 bases remained unmatched. This CDR3 is CASSLRQGSGSPRETQYF. In DNA form, the CDR3 reads TGTGCCAGCAGTTTAAGGCAGGGTAGCGGGAGTCCGCGAGAGACCCAGTACTTC.

A few counts support this clonotype. The V gene is TRBV20-1, the J gene TRBJ2-3; D remains ambiguous. Between the trimmed V and J ends, which lost 1 base and 0 bases, there was a span of 5 bases. The CDR3 length is 13 residues. Germline CDR1 DFQATT, CDR2 SNEGSKA (reference sequence). CDR3 sequence reads: CSARAISTDTQYF. In DNA form, the CDR3 reads TGCAGTGCTAGAGCAATTAGCACAGATACGCAGTATTTT.

This clonotype turned up a few times. This chain links TRBV10-3 with TRBJ2-2, with 12 positions matching TRBD2. Germline V gives CDR1 ENHRY, CDR2 SYGVKD. This CDR3 comprises 18 residues. V lost 2 bases to trimming and J lost 4 bases; unmatched junction nucleotides: 8. The CDR3 DNA reads as TGTGCCATCAGTGAGGGAGGACTAGCGGGGCCGGGCACCGGGGAGCTGTTTTTT. Protein product: CAISEGGLAGPGTGELFF.

This rearrangement joins TRBV24-1 to TRBJ2-3, with 7 bases that match TRBD1. V lost 2 bases, J lost 0 bases, and 16 bases stayed unmatched. Germline CDR1 KGHDR, CDR2 SFDVKD. CDR3 length: 20 amino acids. The CDR3 loop reads CATSDWGKGTAASSTDTQYF. The CDR3 DNA reads TGTGCCACCAGTGATTGGGGTAAAGGGACAGCAGCATCTAGCACAGATACGCAGTATTTT.

This clonotype was observed a handful of times. This chain links TRBV20-1 with TRBJ1-6; 8 bases agree with TRBD1. The CDR3 extends over 16 amino acids. The junction had 7 bases not matched to a gene; V was cut back by 0 bases and J by 6 bases. CDR1 is DFQATT, CDR2 SNEGSKA, per germline (reference sequence). The DNA for the CDR3 is TGCAGTGCTAGAGAGCCGACAGGGGAACCTAATTCACCCCTCCACTTT. It yields the protein CSAREPTGEPNSPLHF.

V and J are TRBV7-9 and TRBJ2-3, with 9 bases matching TRBD2. Trimming removed 5 bases from V and 2 bases from J; junction bases left unmatched: 5. There are 15 residues in the CDR3. The germline V gene encodes CDR1 SEHNR and CDR2 FQNEAQ (reference sequence). Here the CDR3 DNA reads TGTGCCAGCAGCCGGATAGCGGGGGACACAGATACGCAGTATTTT. Its translation is CASSRIAGDTDTQYF.

This clonotype appeared many times. The chain links TRBV24-1 to TRBJ2-1; D not resolved. With 1 base removed from V and 9 bases from J, the gap between germline ends came to 15 bases. The CDR3 contains 15 residues. Germline CDR1 reads KGHDR; CDR2 reads SFDVKD. CDR3 protein: CATSDFSRKVGEQFF. DNA for the CDR3: TGTGCCACCAGTGATTTCTCCCGTAAAGTGGGTGAGCAGTTCTTC.

This clonotype was seen only a few times. This sequence joins TRBV3-1 and TRBJ2-1, with 9 positions matching TRBD2. The CDR3 has 16 residues. Germline values: CDR1 LGHDT, CDR2 YNNKEL (reference sequence). Trimming removed 1 base from V and 3 bases from J; junction bases left unmatched: 4. The CDR3 region has the DNA TGTGCCAGCAGCCAAGCTAGCGGGGTAAACTACAATGAGCAGTTCTTC. Protein: CASSQASGVNYNEQFF.

This clonotype has a count of ten or more. One end of the junction does not line up with germline, which may come from a read error. V and J are TRBV12-3 or TRBV12-4 and TRBJ2-7; the D call may be TRBD1 or TRBD2 (5 bases each). The CDR3 has 13 residues. CDR3 in amino acids: CASSPGPSYEQYF. CDR3 bases: TGCGCCAGCAGTCCGGGACCCTCCTACGAGCAGTACTTC.

Points on this clonotype: A single base separates this from a much larger clone, so it may be a read error. This chain uses TRBV20-1 with TRBJ2-5; D is ambiguous. The ends were cut back, 2 bases at V and 0 bases at J, with 1 base in the middle. CDR3 length: 11 amino acids. Germline-derived CDR1 and CDR2 are DFQATT and SNEGSKA (reference sequence). The CDR3 DNA reads as TGCAGTGCTAGATACCAAGAGACCCAGTACTTC. Protein product: CSARYQETQYF.

Regarding this clonotype: At one boundary the junction diverges from the germline segment, which might be a read error. The rearrangement uses TRBV7-7 and TRBJ2-3; no reliable D call. This CDR3 contains 14 residues. Germline V gives CDR1 SSHAT, CDR2 FNYEAQ (reference sequence). Written as DNA, the CDR3 is TGTGCTAGCAGCTTATTCGGGTCCGCAGATACGCAGTATTTT. The encoded protein is CASSLFGSADTQYF.

The gene calls are TRBV27 and TRBJ2-7; D may correspond to TRBD1 or TRBD2 (6 bases each). The CDR3 extends over 18 amino acids. Trimming shortened V by 6 bases and J by 2 bases, and 26 bases separated the two germline ends. The germline V gene has CDR1 MNHEY and CDR2 SMNVEV (reference sequence). The CDR3 protein is CASRPTVGSIGGTYEQYF. Here the CDR3 DNA reads TGTGCCAGCAGGCCAACCGTCGGCAGTATAGGGGGGACCTACGAGCAGTACTTC.

This clonotype has just a few counts. The V gene is TRBV12-3 or TRBV12-4, the J gene TRBJ1-6; D may be TRBD1 (6 bases). Deletions cut 5 bases from V and 9 bases from J, with 17 bases between. This CDR3 has 15 amino acids. The CDR3, as DNA: TGTGCCAGCAGTCAGAGCAGGGGAAGGAGTTCACCCCTCCACTTT. It encodes CASSQSRGRSSPLHF.

This clonotype was found a few times. The rearrangement links TRBV29-1 to TRBJ2-5; D may match TRBD1 or TRBD2 (6 bases each). V lost 7 bases to trimming and J lost 4 bases, with 22 bases between them. CDR1 SQVTM and CDR2 ANQGSEA come from the germline V gene. CDR3 length: 15 amino acids. The CDR3 region has the DNA TGCAGCGCGGCTAATGAGGGGGGCTGGTCAGAGACCCAGTACTTC. Residues: CSAANEGGWSETQYF.

This clonotype was seen ten or more times. The chain combines TRBV5-1 with TRBJ2-1; D is perhaps TRBD2 (7 bases). This CDR3 comprises 16 residues. Germline V gives CDR1 SGHRS, CDR2 YFSETQ. V shed 0 bases and J shed 2 bases, with 12 bases lying between them. The CDR3 protein is CASSLDGGGAYNEQFF. As DNA, the CDR3 is TGCGCCAGCAGCTTGGATGGCGGGGGCGCCTACAATGAGCAGTTCTTC.

The genes are TRBV7-9 and TRBJ2-7; D is unresolved. This CDR3 spans 14 amino acids. Trimming pared 2 bases from V and 4 bases from J, leaving 12 bases between. Germline-derived CDR1 and CDR2 are SEHNR and FQNEAQ (reference sequence). In DNA, the CDR3 is TGTGCCAGCAGCTTAAAGGGTTCCGGGTACGAGCAGTACTTC. It yields the protein CASSLKGSGYEQYF.

This chain connects TRBV3-1 to TRBJ2-1, with 7 nucleotides matching TRBD2. Trimming cost V 4 bases and J 12 bases; bases outside gene matches: 6. CDR1 LGHDT and CDR2 YNNKEL come from the germline V gene (reference sequence). The CDR3 runs 12 residues. Here the CDR3 reads CASSRWSGAQFF. The CDR3, as DNA: TGTGCCAGCAGCCGGTGGAGCGGGGCGCAGTTCTTC.

This clonotype was counted only a few times. This rearrangement joins TRBV3-1 to TRBJ2-7, with 13 nucleotides matching TRBD2. Germline CDR1 is LGHDT and CDR2 is YNNKEL (reference sequence). V shed 4 bases and J 3 bases; nucleotides not matched to a gene: 12. The CDR3 is 18 amino acids. In DNA form, the CDR3 reads TGTGCCAGCAGCCCTAGGACTAGCGGGAGATCGAAGAACTACGAGCAGTACTTC. It is translated as CASSPRTSGRSKNYEQYF.

This clonotype was seen a handful of times. The chain carries TRBV5-1 and TRBJ1-2; 9 bases fit TRBD1. The CDR3 runs to 14 residues. CDR1 SGHRS and CDR2 YFSETQ come from the germline V gene. The V and J ends lost 5 bases and 2 bases, in that order; junction bases with no gene match: 4. The CDR3 nucleotides are TGCGCCAGCAGTATCGACAGGGGGAACTATGGCTACACCTTC. It yields the protein CASSIDRGNYGYTF. Using reference TRBV5-1 and TRBJ1-2 for the parts outside the CDR3, the full variable domain is KAGVTQTPRYLIKTRGQQVTLSCSPISGHRSVSWYQQTPGQGLQFLFEYFSETQRNKGNFPGRFSGRQFSNSRSEMNVSTLELGDSALYLCASSIDRGNYGYTFGSGTRLTVV.

This chain connects TRBV19 to TRBJ2-1; 16 positions match TRBD2. Trimming at V came to 5 bases and at J to 6 bases, leaving 7 bases not matched to a gene. Germline V gives CDR1 LNHDA, CDR2 SQIVND (reference sequence). CDR3 size: 17 residues. The CDR3 loop is CASSPGLAGGRGNEQFF. In DNA form, the CDR3 reads TGTGCCAGTAGTCCGGGACTAGCGGGGGGGCGAGGCAATGAGCAGTTCTTC. The variable domain in full, completed from reference TRBV19 and TRBJ2-1, reads DGGITQSPKYLFRKEGQNVTLSCEQNLNHDAMYWYRQDPGQGLRLIYYSQIVNDFQKGDIAEGYSVSREKKESFPLTVTSAQKNPTAFYLCASSPGLAGGRGNEQFFGPGTRLTVL.

The chain recombines TRBV7-9 with TRBJ2-5; D unclear. CDR1 SEHNR and CDR2 FQNEAQ come from the germline V gene (reference sequence). V lost 8 bases, J lost 2 bases, and 12 bases lay in between. This CDR3 has 13 amino acids. The CDR3 reads CASDPGLQETQYF. The CDR3 bases are TGTGCCAGCGACCCAGGCCTTCAAGAGACCCAGTACTTC.

This clonotype came up a few times. The chain employs TRBV28 and TRBJ2-7; the D gene is possibly TRBD1 (6 bases). The germline V gene encodes CDR1 MDHEN and CDR2 SYDVKM. V gave up 6 bases and J gave up 0 bases, with 15 bases separating them. The CDR3 consists of 15 residues. The CDR3 DNA reads as TGTGCCAGCAGCCCACCGGGACAATTCTCCTACGAGCAGTACTTC. It yields the protein CASSPPGQFSYEQYF.